One and the same sample provided the 3 T cell receptor beta chains below, sequenced in a study of control samples from healthy donors and cancer patients. Profiling relied on immunoSEQ multiplex PCR, and the TCRdb table lists in-frame clones only, not all of them. The table shows some 130,000 clones, with 80% to 95% occurring only once. Sequencing used blood. The receptors shown here come from a woman aged 45-65 years in good health.

The chain couples TRBV5-5 to TRBJ1-5; 8 nucleotides agree with TRBD1. The CDR3 extends over 16 amino acids. Germline assignment: CDR1 SGHKS and CDR2 YYEKEE (reference sequence). J was trimmed by 6 bases and V by 0 bases; bases with no gene match: 8. CDR3 sequence reads: CASSLVMTGVGQPQHF. As DNA, the CDR3 is TGTGCCAGCAGCTTGGTAATGACAGGGGTCGGTCAGCCCCAGCATTTT. Supplemented by reference TRBV5-5 and TRBJ1-5, the full variable domain reads DAGVTQSPTHLIKTRGQQVTLRCSPISGHKSVSWYQQVLGQGPQFIFQYYEKEERGRGNFPDRFSARQFPNYSSELNVNALLLGDSALYLCASSLVMTGVGQPQHFGDGTRLSIL.

The chain is built from TRBV2 and TRBJ1-1, with D perhaps matching TRBD1 (6 bases). CDR1 and CDR2 (germline): SNHLY, FYNNEI. V lost 7 bases, J lost 8 bases, and 17 bases lay in between. This CDR3 comprises 13 residues. The CDR3 DNA is TGTGCCAGCACCAGAGGGGGGCTAGGGGAAGCTTTCTTT. This translates into CASTRGGLGEAFF.

The J gene is TRBJ1-1, the V gene TRBV19, with D perhaps matching TRBD1 (5 bases). The germline CDR1 and CDR2 sequences are LNHDA and SQIVND (reference sequence). The CDR3 covers 14 residues. The V end lost 3 bases, the J end lost 1 base, and 9 bases lay between the germline ends. CDR3 protein: CASSISGGNTEAFF. The DNA of the CDR3 is TGTGCCAGTAGTATCAGCGGGGGGAACACTGAAGCTTTCTTT.